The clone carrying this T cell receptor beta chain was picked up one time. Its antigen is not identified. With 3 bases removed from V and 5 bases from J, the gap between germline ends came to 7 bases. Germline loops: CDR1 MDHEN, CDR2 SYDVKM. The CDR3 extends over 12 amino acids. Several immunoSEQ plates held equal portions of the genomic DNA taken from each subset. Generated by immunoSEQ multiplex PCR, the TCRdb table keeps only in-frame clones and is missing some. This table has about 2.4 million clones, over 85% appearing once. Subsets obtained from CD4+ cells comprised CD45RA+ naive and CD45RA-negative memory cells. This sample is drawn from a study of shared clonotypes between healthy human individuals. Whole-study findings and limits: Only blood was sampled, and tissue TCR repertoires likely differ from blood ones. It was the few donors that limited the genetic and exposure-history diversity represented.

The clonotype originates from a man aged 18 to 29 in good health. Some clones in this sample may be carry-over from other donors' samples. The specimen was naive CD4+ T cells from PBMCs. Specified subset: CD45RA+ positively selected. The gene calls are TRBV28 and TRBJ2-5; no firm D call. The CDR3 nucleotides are TGTGCCAGCAGTTTCCCCAGGGAGACCCAGTACTTC. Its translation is CASSFPRETQYF. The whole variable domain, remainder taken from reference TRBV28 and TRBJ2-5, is DVKVTQSSRYLVKRTGEKVFLECVQDMDHENMFWYRQDPGLGLRLIYFSYDVKMKEKGDIPEGYSVSREKKERFSLILESASTNQTSMYLCASSFPRETQYFGPGTRLLVL.